The 13 T cell receptor beta chains in this list originate from one sample, sequenced in a study of cytomegalovirus exposure and HLA in healthy donors. Vbeta (60) and Jbeta (13) primers were used in the PCR. Data came from immunoSEQ multiplex PCR; TCRdb stores just in-frame clones and leaves some out. Its clone listing holds 60,000 to 90,000 clones. Material: PBMCs. The receptors here all came from a woman between 40 and 55 years old in good health and CMV-seropositive.

The chain is built from TRBV7-3 and TRBJ1-1; D is possibly TRBD1 (6 bases). V was cut by 4 bases and J by 1 base, with 7 bases left in between. Germline assignment: CDR1 SGHTA and CDR2 FQGTGA. The CDR3 runs 13 residues. The CDR3 region is CASSSGQNTEAFF. The DNA for the CDR3 is TGTGCCAGCAGCTCGGGACAGAACACTGAAGCTTTCTTT. Complete variable domain (other parts from reference TRBV7-3 and TRBJ1-1): GAGVSQTPSNKVTEKGKYVELRCDPISGHTALYWYRQSLGQGPEFLIYFQGTGAADDSGLPNDRFFAVRPEGSVSTLKIQRTERGDSAVYLCASSSGQNTEAFFGQGTRLTVV.

The chain joins TRBV27 to TRBJ1-5; possible D gene TRBD1, 6 bases. In germline, CDR1 is MNHEY, CDR2 SMNVEV (reference sequence). The CDR3 runs 16 residues. V was cut by 3 bases and J by 2 bases, with 14 bases left in between. The CDR3: CASSFRTGSGNQPQHF. CDR3 coding DNA: TGTGCCAGCAGTTTTCGAACAGGGTCTGGCAATCAGCCCCAGCATTTT.

The CDR3 here is CASSPPKAGDNEQFF. In DNA, the CDR3 is TGTGCCAGCAGCCCGCCCAAAGCGGGGGACAATGAGCAGTTCTTC. This sequence joins TRBV7-9 and TRBJ2-1; TRBD2 agrees at 8 bases. Germline V gene sequence: CDR1 SEHNR, CDR2 FQNEAQ (reference sequence). Germline trimming cut 5 bases from V and 5 bases from J; bases unmatched to any gene: 8. This CDR3 has 15 residues.

The rearrangement links TRBV4-3 to TRBJ1-2; 7 nucleotides match TRBD1. From germline, CDR1 is LGHNA and CDR2 YSLEER. Trimming at V came to 2 bases and at J to 7 bases, leaving 13 bases not matched to a gene. This CDR3 spans 16 amino acids. This CDR3 is CASSQFGQGDVGGYTF. The CDR3 nucleotides are TGCGCCAGCAGCCAATTCGGTCAGGGGGATGTAGGTGGCTACACCTTC.

J is TRBJ2-7 and V is TRBV10-3; TRBD2 might be the D (5 bases). This CDR3 spans 16 amino acids. Germline CDR1 ENHRY, CDR2 SYGVKD. V was pared by 6 bases and J by 0 bases, with 18 bases between. CDR3 amino acids: CAIRASSGTSSYEQYF. The CDR3, as DNA: TGTGCCATCAGGGCCTCCAGCGGCACCAGCTCCTACGAGCAGTACTTC.

Notes on this clone: A junction boundary mismatches the germline segment, possibly from a read error. The chain couples TRBV7-3 to TRBJ2-7; D gene unclear. Germline CDR1 SGHTA, CDR2 FQGTGA. The CDR3 totals 13 residues. The CDR3 protein is CASSLDHLYERYF. DNA for the CDR3: TGTGCCAGCAGCTTAGACCACCTCTACGAGCGGTACTTC.

This rearrangement joins TRBV7-2 to TRBJ1-1; 7 bases agree with TRBD1. The ends lost 5 bases at V and 12 bases at J; junction bases unmatched: 6. This CDR3 has 11 amino acids. Germline assignment: CDR1 SGHTA and CDR2 FQGNSA. CDR3 in amino acids: CASSRQGRTFF. As DNA, the CDR3 is TGTGCCAGCAGCAGACAGGGCAGGACTTTCTTT.

The chain has TRBV7-9 and TRBJ1-6; D is unclear. CDR1 SEHNR and CDR2 FQNEAQ come from the germline V gene (reference sequence). The CDR3 has 17 residues. The ends were cut back, 5 bases at V and 0 bases at J, with 14 bases in the middle. Here the CDR3 reads CASSDQEFSSYNSPLHF. The CDR3, as DNA: TGTGCCAGCAGCGATCAGGAATTTAGCTCCTATAATTCACCCCTCCACTTT.

The chain uses TRBV9 and TRBJ2-3; 11 nucleotides line up with TRBD2. The CDR3 contains 15 residues. The trim removed 4 bases at V and 2 bases at J, leaving 3 bases unmatched. Germline assignment: CDR1 SGDLS and CDR2 YYNGEE. CDR3 DNA: TGTGCCAGCAGCCGGGGACTAGCGGACACAGATACGCAGTATTTT. This codes for CASSRGLADTDTQYF. The full variable domain, rest sourced from reference TRBV9 and TRBJ2-3, is DSGVTQTPKHLITATGQRVTLRCSPRSGDLSVYWYQQSLDQGLQFLIQYYNGEERAKGNILERFSAQQFPDLHSELNLSSLELGDSALYFCASSRGLADTDTQYFGPGTRLTVL.

This rearrangement joins TRBV7-9 to TRBJ1-1, with TRBD1 matching 8 bases. CDR1 is SEHNR and CDR2 is FQNEAQ in the germline V gene (reference sequence). The CDR3 is 13 amino acids. Losses at the gene ends were 5 bases for V and 5 bases for J; bases not matched to a gene: 4. CDR3 sequence reads: CASSPDRVTEAFF. As DNA, the CDR3 is TGTGCCAGCAGCCCGGACAGGGTGACTGAAGCTTTCTTT. Full variable domain (rest looked up from reference TRBV7-9 and TRBJ1-1): DTGVSQNPRHKITKRGQNVTFRCDPISEHNRLYWYRQTLGQGPEFLTYFQNEAQLEKSRLLSDRFSAERPKGSFSTLEIQRTEQGDSAMYLCASSPDRVTEAFFGQGTRLTVV.

This chain joins TRBV10-3 and TRBJ1-1; weak D call: TRBD1 (5 bases). The CDR3 loop spans 15 amino acids. V shed 6 bases and J shed 0 bases, with 14 bases lying between them. The V gene's germline CDR1 is ENHRY and CDR2 SYGVKD. CDR3: CAIRNRAGMNTEAFF. The CDR3 bases are TGTGCCATCAGGAACCGGGCAGGGATGAACACTGAAGCTTTCTTT.

This sequence joins TRBV28 and TRBJ2-3; 11 bases map to TRBD2. The junction had 4 bases not matched to a gene; V was cut back by 4 bases and J by 1 base. Germline lookup yields CDR1 MDHEN and CDR2 SYDVKM. The CDR3 is 16 amino acids. The DNA for the CDR3 is TGTGCCAGCAGTTCACTAGCGGGAGAGGGCACAGATACGCAGTATTTT. The encoded protein is CASSSLAGEGTDTQYF.

The gene calls are TRBV6-6 and TRBJ2-7, with D uncertain. This CDR3 spans 11 amino acids. Germline CDR1 MNHNY, CDR2 SVGAGI (reference sequence). V lost 0 bases to trimming and J lost 6 bases, with 3 bases between them. The CDR3 DNA is TGTGCCAGCAGTTACTCCAGCGAGCAGTACTTC. Residues: CASSYSSEQYF.